This T cell receptor beta chain was documented in a study of cytomegalovirus exposure and HLA in healthy donors. On this clone itself: Antigen: not known.

Profiling relied on immunoSEQ multiplex PCR, and the TCRdb table lists in-frame clones only, not all of them. The top ten clones hold approximately 1% of a sample with 250,000 to 300,000 clones, 80% to 90% of them seen once. Per germline, CDR1 SGHRS and CDR2 YFSETQ. V lost 6 bases to trimming and J lost 4 bases, with 5 bases between them. The CDR3 is 11 amino acids. Findings and caveats of the study: Most TCR sequences were uncommon, yet certain public TCRs appeared in many donors.

Sequencing used PBMCs. V is TRBV5-1 and J is TRBJ2-1; D is unclear. The receptor was isolated from a woman in her late teens or twenties in good health and CMV-seronegative. CDR3 DNA: TGCGCCAGCACCGGTTACAATGAGCAGTTCTTC. Its protein product is CASTGYNEQFF.